This T cell receptor beta chain originates from a study of neurological immune-mediated disorders. This CDR3 is built from 16 residues. Germline V lookup: CDR1 DFQATT, CDR2 SNEGSKA (reference sequence). The V and J ends lost 0 bases and 0 bases respectively, with 14 bases between them. cDNA synthesis was performed by 5'RACE with 10-nucleotide random UMIs. One entry per CDR3 protein, called by TCRdb with MiXCR from the 5' RACE reads. This table holds tens of thousands of distinct CDR3 sequences, 10% found once. This clonotype was recorded at least ten times. From 2 million PBMCs stored at -80 C, the unsorted libraries were generated.

The chain joins TRBV20-1 to TRBJ1-1, with D possibly TRBD1 on 5 matching bases. The receptor was isolated from a woman aged 30 to 39 with HTLV-1-associated myelopathy (HAM/TSP). The sequencing sample was made of PBMCs. CDR3 loop: CSARDWGSPMNTEAFF. In nucleotides, the CDR3 is TGCAGTGCTAGAGATTGGGGCAGCCCAATGAACACTGAAGCTTTCTTT.